In its sample, the clone carrying this T cell receptor (beta chain) was seen many times. V lost 1 base and J lost 5, with 15 bases in between. The CDR3 is made up of 15 amino acids. The sample is drawn from a study of T cells in Graves' hyperthyroidism and ophthalmopathy. Amplified TCR beta CDR3 regions came from RNA transcripts. Initially, a first-round RT-PCR of the TCR CDR3 employed the HTBI primer set. TCRdb passed the multiplex PCR reads through MiXCR, listing each CDR3 protein once. Counted here are roughly 330,000 distinct CDR3 sequences, around a sixth occurring once; the ten biggest clones make up roughly a third.

Input material: blood. The J gene is TRBJ2-7, the V gene TRBV12-3 or TRBV12-4; D not resolved. This TCR derives from a man younger than 45 with Graves' hyperthyroidism. The CDR3 nucleotides read TGTGCCAGCAGTTTAGAGTGGGGAAAGTCCCACGAGCAGTACTTC. It encodes CASSLEWGKSHEQYF.